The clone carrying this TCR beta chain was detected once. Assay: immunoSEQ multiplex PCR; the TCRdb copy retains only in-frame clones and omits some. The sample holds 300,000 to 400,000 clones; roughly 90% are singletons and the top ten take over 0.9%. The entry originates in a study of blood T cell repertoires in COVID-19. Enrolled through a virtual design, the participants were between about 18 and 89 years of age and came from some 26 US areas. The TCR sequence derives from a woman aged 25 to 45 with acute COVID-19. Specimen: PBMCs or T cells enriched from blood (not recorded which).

The CDR3 loop reads CASSVGGRQGEQYF. The CDR3 bases are TGTGCCAGCAGCGTAGGGGGCAGGCAGGGAGAGCAGTACTTC. The chain is built from TRBV9 and TRBJ2-7; tentative D call: TRBD1 (5 bases). The CDR3 covers 14 residues. V lost 0 bases and J 7 bases, leaving 14 bases between the germline ends. The germline gives CDR1 SGDLS, CDR2 YYNGEE.